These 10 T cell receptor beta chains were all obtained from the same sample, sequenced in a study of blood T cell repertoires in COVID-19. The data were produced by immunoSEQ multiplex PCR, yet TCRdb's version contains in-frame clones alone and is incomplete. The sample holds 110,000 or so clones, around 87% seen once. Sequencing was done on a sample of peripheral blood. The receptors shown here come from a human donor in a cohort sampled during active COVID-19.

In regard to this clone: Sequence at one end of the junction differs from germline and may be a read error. CDR3 coding DNA: TGTGCCAGCCCCACCGGACTCCTCCCAGACACGCAGTATTTT. Translated, it gives CASPTGLLPDTQYF. The rearrangement joins TRBV27 to TRBJ2-3; maybe TRBD2 (5 bases). Germline CDR1 MNHEY, CDR2 SMNVEV (reference sequence). The CDR3 has 14 amino acids.

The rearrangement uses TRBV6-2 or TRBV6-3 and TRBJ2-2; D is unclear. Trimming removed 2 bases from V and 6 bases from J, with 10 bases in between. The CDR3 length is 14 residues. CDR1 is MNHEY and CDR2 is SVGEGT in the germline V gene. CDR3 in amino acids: CASSYVYQAGELFF. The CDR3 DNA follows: TGTGCCAGCAGTTACGTCTATCAGGCCGGGGAGCTGTTTTTT.

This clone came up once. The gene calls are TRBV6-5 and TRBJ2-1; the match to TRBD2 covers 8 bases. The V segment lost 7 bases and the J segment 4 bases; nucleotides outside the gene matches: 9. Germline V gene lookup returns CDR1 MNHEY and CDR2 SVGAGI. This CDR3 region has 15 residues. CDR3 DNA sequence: TGTGCCAGCACCCCGGGGGGGACAACGTACAATGAGCAGTTCTTC. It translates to CASTPGGTTYNEQFF.

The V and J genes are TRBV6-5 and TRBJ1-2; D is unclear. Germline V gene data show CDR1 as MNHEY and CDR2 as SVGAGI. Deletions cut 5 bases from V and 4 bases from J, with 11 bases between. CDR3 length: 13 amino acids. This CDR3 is CASSKAGVYGYTF. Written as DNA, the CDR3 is TGTGCCAGCAGTAAGGCGGGTGTCTATGGCTACACCTTC.

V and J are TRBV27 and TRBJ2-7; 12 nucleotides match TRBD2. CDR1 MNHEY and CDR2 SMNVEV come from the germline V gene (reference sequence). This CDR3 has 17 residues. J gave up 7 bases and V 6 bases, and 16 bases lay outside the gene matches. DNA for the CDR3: TGTGCCAGCAGCCGAACGCCGGGGGGACTAGCGGGCGAAGAGCAGTACTTC. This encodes CASSRTPGGLAGEEQYF.

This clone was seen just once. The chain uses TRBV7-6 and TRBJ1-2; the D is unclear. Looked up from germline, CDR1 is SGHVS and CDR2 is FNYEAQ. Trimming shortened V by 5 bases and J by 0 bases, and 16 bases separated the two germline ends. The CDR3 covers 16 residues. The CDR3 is CASSPLMTGANYGYTF. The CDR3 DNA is TGTGCCAGCAGCCCCCTTATGACGGGAGCTAACTATGGCTACACCTTC.

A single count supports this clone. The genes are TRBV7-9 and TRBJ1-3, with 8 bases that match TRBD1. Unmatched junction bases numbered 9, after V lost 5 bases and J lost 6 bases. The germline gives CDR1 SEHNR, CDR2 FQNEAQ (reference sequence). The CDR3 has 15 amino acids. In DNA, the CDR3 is TGTGCCAGCAGCCCACTGGGACAGGAGCCAAACACCATATATTTT. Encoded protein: CASSPLGQEPNTIYF. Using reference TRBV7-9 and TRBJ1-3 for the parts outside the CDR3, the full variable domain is DTGVSQNPRHKITKRGQNVTFRCDPISEHNRLYWYRQTLGQGPEFLTYFQNEAQLEKSRLLSDRFSAERPKGSFSTLEIQRTEQGDSAMYLCASSPLGQEPNTIYFGEGSWLTVV.

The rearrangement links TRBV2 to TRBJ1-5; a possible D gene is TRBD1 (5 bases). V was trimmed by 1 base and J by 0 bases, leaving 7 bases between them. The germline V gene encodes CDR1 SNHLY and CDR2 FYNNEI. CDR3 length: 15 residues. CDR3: CASSEEGLSNQPQHF. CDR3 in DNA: TGTGCCAGCAGTGAAGAGGGACTTAGCAATCAGCCCCAGCATTTT.

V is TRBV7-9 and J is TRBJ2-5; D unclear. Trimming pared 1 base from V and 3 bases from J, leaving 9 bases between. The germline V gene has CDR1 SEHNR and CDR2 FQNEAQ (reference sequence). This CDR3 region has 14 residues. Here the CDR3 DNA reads TGTGCCAGCAGCTTAGATACAGAAAAAGAGACCCAGTACTTC. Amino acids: CASSLDTEKETQYF.

The DNA for the CDR3 is TGTGCCAGCAGCGTCTCCGGGACACCATACGAGCAGTACTTC. Protein product: CASSVSGTPYEQYF. J is TRBJ2-7 and V is TRBV7-2; TRBD1 is a possible D gene (6 bases). V gave up 5 bases and J gave up 4 bases, with 15 bases separating them. CDR3 length equals 14 residues. Germline loops: CDR1 SGHTA, CDR2 FQGNSA.